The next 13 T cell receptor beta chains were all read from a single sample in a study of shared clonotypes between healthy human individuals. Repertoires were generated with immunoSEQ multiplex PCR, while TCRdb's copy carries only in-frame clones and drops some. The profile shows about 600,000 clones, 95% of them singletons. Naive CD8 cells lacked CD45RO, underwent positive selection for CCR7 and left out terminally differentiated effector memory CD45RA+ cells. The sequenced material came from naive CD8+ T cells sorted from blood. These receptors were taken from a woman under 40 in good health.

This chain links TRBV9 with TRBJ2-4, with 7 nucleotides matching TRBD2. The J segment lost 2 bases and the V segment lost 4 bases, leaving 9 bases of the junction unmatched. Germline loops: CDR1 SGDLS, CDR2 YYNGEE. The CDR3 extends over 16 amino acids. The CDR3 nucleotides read TGTGCCAGCAGCCCAGAGGGAGGGGACCCCAAAAACATTCAGTACTTC. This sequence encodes CASSPEGGDPKNIQYF.

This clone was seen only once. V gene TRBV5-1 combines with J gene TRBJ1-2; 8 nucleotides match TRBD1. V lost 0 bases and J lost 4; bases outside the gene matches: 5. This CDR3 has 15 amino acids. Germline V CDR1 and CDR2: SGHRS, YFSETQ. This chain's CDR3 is CASSLAGGTGYGYTF. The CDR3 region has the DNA TGCGCCAGCAGCTTGGCCGGGGGGACAGGCTATGGCTACACCTTC.

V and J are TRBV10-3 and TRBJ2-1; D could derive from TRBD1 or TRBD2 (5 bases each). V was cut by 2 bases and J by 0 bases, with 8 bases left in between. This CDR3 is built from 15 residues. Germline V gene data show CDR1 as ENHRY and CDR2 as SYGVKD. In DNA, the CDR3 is TGTGCCATCAGTGAGGGGACCTTCTCCTACAATGAGCAGTTCTTC. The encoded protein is CAISEGTFSYNEQFF.

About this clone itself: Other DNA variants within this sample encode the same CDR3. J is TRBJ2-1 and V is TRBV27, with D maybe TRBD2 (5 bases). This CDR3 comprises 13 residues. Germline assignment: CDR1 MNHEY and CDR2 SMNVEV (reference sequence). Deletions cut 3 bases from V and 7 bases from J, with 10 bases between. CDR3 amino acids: CASSLVGGNEQFF. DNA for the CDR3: TGTGCCAGCAGTTTGGTTGGCGGGAATGAGCAGTTCTTC.

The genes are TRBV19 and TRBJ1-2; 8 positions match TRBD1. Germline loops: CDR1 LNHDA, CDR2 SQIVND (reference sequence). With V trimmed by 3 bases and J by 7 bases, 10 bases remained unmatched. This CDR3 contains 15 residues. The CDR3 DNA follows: TGTGCCAGTAGTATCGGCGGACAGGGCGATGGTGGCTACACCTTC. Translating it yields CASSIGGQGDGGYTF.

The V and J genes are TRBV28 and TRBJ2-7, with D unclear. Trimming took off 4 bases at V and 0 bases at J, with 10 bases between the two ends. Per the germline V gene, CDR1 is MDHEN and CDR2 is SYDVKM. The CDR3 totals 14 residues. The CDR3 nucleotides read TGTGCCAGCAGTTATGAGTATCACTCCTACGAGCAGTACTTC. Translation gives CASSYEYHSYEQYF.

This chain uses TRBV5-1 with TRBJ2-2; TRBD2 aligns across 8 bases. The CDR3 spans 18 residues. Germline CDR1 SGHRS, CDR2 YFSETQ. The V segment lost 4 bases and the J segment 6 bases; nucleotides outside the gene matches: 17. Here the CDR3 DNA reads TGCGCCAGCAGCACCCCGGTGGAGCGGGAGCTGATCGCCGGGGAGCTGTTTTTT. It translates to CASSTPVERELIAGELFF.

The CDR3 spells CASSGSSEINEQYF. The CDR3 region has the DNA TGTGCCAGCAGTGGGTCTAGCGAGATCAACGAGCAGTACTTC. The rearrangement uses TRBV2 and TRBJ2-7, with D perhaps matching TRBD2 (6 bases). V was pared by 4 bases and J by 5 bases, with 15 bases between. The CDR3 contains 14 residues. In germline, CDR1 is SNHLY, CDR2 FYNNEI. The entire variable domain, with the rest obtained from reference TRBV2 and TRBJ2-7, is as follows: EPEVTQTPSHQVTQMGQEVILRCVPISNHLYFYWYRQILGQKVEFLVSFYNNEISEKSEIFDDQFSVERPDGSNFTLKIRSTKLEDSAMYFCASSGSSEINEQYFGPGTRLTVT.

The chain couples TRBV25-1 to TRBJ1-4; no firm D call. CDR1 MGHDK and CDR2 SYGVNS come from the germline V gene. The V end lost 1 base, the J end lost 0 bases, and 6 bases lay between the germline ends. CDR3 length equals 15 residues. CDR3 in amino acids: CASSEWGATNEKLFF. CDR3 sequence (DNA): TGTGCCAGCAGTGAATGGGGAGCAACTAATGAAAAACTGTTTTTT.

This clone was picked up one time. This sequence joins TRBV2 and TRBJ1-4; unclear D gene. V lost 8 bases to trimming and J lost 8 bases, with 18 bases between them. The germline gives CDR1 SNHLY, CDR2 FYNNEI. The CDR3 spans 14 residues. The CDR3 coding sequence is TGTGCCAGCGCCTCGGGCCCCCGGGAGGAAAAACTGTTTTTT. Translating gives CASASGPREEKLFF. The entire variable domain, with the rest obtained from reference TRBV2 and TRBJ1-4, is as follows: EPEVTQTPSHQVTQMGQEVILRCVPISNHLYFYWYRQILGQKVEFLVSFYNNEISEKSEIFDDQFSVERPDGSNFTLKIRSTKLEDSAMYFCASASGPREEKLFFGSGTQLSVL.

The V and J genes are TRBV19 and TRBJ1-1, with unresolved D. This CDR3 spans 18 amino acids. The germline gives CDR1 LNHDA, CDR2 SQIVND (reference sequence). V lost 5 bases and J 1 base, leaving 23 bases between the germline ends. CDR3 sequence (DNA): TGTGCCAGTAGTCAGACCAAGTTCGCCCCGAAGGAGAACACTGAAGCTTTCTTT. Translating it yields CASSQTKFAPKENTEAFF.

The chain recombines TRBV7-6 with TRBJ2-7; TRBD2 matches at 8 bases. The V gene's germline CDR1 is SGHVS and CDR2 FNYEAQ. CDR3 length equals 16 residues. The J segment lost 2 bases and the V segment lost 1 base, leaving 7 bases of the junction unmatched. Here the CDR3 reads CASSLVSGRLPYEQYF. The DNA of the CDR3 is TGTGCCAGCAGCTTAGTGAGCGGGAGATTGCCCTACGAGCAGTACTTC. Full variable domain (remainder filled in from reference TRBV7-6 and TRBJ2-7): GAGVSQSPRYKVTKRGQDVALRCDPISGHVSLYWYRQALGQGPEFLTYFNYEAQQDKSGLPNDRFSAERPEGSISTLTIQRTEQRDSAMYRCASSLVSGRLPYEQYFGPGTRLTVT.

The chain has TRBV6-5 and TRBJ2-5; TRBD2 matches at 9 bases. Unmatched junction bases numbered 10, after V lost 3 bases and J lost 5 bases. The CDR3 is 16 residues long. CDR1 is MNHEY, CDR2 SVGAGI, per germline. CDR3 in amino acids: CASSYGAGGPWETQYF. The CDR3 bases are TGTGCCAGCAGTTATGGTGCGGGAGGGCCCTGGGAGACCCAGTACTTC.